Listed below are T cell receptor beta chains from one sample, sequenced in a study of blood T cell repertoires in COVID-19. TCRdb's copy holds only in-frame clones and misses some; the assay was immunoSEQ multiplex PCR. This table has more than 130,000 clones, around nine tenths appearing once. Material for sequencing was peripheral blood. These receptors were taken from a middle-aged woman with acute or convalescent COVID-19. The CDR3 runs from the conserved cysteine through the conserved F or W. Fields, in order: J gene, clone size, D gene, V gene, CDR3 DNA, CDR3 protein. The D gene is left open where the match is weak. Clone size appears in some rows only: once, few, many, or a class for an expanded clone.

j_gene: TRBJ2-1; abundance: .; d_gene: TRBD1; v_gene: TRBV3-1/TRBV3-2; CDR3nt: TGTGCCAGCAGCCAAGAGGCACAGGGGGGCGCGGGATCGTACAATGAGCAGTTCTTC; CDR3aa: CASSQEAQGGAGSYNEQFF
j_gene: TRBJ1-5; abundance: .; d_gene: .; v_gene: TRBV19; CDR3nt: TGTGCCAGTAGTACCAGGGTAAACAATCAGCCCCAGCATTTT; CDR3aa: CASSTRVNNQPQHF
j_gene: TRBJ1-1; abundance: .; d_gene: .; v_gene: TRBV18; CDR3nt: TGTGCCAGCTCACTGGGACAATTCCCCTCGAACACTGAAGCTTTCTTT; CDR3aa: CASSLGQFPSNTEAFF
j_gene: TRBJ1-2; abundance: .; d_gene: TRBD1; v_gene: TRBV18; CDR3nt: TGTGCCAGCTCACCATGGAGGGACAGCCTTAACTATGGCTACACCTTC; CDR3aa: CASSPWRDSLNYGYTF
j_gene: TRBJ2-6; abundance: .; d_gene: TRBD1; v_gene: TRBV19; CDR3nt: TGTGCCAGTAGTAACCACAGGGGAATTGGGGCCAACGTCCTGACTTTC; CDR3aa: CASSNHRGIGANVLTF
j_gene: TRBJ1-5; abundance: few; d_gene: TRBD1; v_gene: TRBV27; CDR3nt: TGTGCCAGCAGTTCCTCCGGGACAGGGCAGCAGCCCCAGCATTTT; CDR3aa: CASSSSGTGQQPQHF
j_gene: TRBJ2-7; abundance: .; d_gene: TRBD2; v_gene: TRBV28; CDR3nt: TGTGCCAGCAACCCGGGGGGTTACGAGCAGTACTTC; CDR3aa: CASNPGGYEQYF
j_gene: TRBJ1-1; abundance: once; d_gene: .; v_gene: TRBV7-2; CDR3nt: TGTGCCAGCAGCTTAGCGGAGTTTACTGAAGCTTTCTTT; CDR3aa: CASSLAEFTEAFF
j_gene: TRBJ1-2; abundance: .; d_gene: TRBD1; v_gene: TRBV18; CDR3nt: TGTGCCAGCTCAGTAGACCGGGACAGGAGATATGGCTACACCTTC; CDR3aa: CASSVDRDRRYGYTF
j_gene: TRBJ1-1; abundance: .; d_gene: .; v_gene: TRBV4-1; CDR3nt: TGCGCCAGCAGCCAAGATTGGGCCGTAGAAGCTTTCTTT; CDR3aa: CASSQDWAVEAFF
j_gene: TRBJ1-6; abundance: .; d_gene: .; v_gene: TRBV6-1; CDR3nt: TGTGCCAGCAGTGAAGCCGTGGGGGGAGGGAATTCACCCCTCCACTTT; CDR3aa: CASSEAVGGGNSPLHF
j_gene: TRBJ2-1; abundance: .; d_gene: TRBD2; v_gene: TRBV6-2/TRBV6-3; CDR3nt: TGTGCCAGCAGTCCCGCGGGAGATCTCTACAATGAGCAGTTCTTC; CDR3aa: CASSPAGDLYNEQFF
j_gene: TRBJ1-2; abundance: .; d_gene: .; v_gene: TRBV7-5; CDR3nt: TGTGCCAACTGCGGCTACACCTTC; CDR3aa: CANCGYTF
j_gene: TRBJ2-7; abundance: few; d_gene: TRBD1; v_gene: TRBV6-4; CDR3nt: TGTGCCAGCAGGCACCCCTCAAGGACAGGGGTAGCACCGAATTACTACGAGCAGTACTTC; CDR3aa: CASRHPSRTGVAPNYYEQYF
j_gene: TRBJ1-1; abundance: .; d_gene: .; v_gene: TRBV3-1/TRBV3-2; CDR3nt: TGTGCCAGCAGCCAAGCCAGCGGGGCAGGGTCGGACACTGAAGCTTTCTTT; CDR3aa: CASSQASGAGSDTEAFF
j_gene: TRBJ1-1; abundance: .; d_gene: .; v_gene: TRBV6-4; CDR3nt: TGTGCCAGCAGGGACAGTAGGAACACTGAAGCTTTCTTT; CDR3aa: CASRDSRNTEAFF
j_gene: TRBJ1-3; abundance: few; d_gene: .; v_gene: TRBV5-1; CDR3nt: TGCGCCAGCAGCTTGGACAGAGCAGACTCTGGAAACACCATATATTTT; CDR3aa: CASSLDRADSGNTIYF
j_gene: TRBJ2-5; abundance: .; d_gene: .; v_gene: TRBV6-6; CDR3nt: TGTGCCAGCAGTTACTCGGATCCGACAGATGACCAGTACTTC; CDR3aa: CASSYSDPTDDQYF
j_gene: TRBJ2-5; abundance: .; d_gene: TRBD2; v_gene: TRBV27; CDR3nt: TGTGCCAGCAGTATCAGACTAGCGGGGGGGCAAGAGACCCAGTACTTC; CDR3aa: CASSIRLAGGQETQYF
j_gene: TRBJ1-1; abundance: once; d_gene: .; v_gene: TRBV5-6; CDR3nt: TGTGCCAGCAGCTTCGGTTCGAACACTGAAGCTTTCTTT; CDR3aa: CASSFGSNTEAFF
j_gene: TRBJ2-5; abundance: .; d_gene: TRBD1; v_gene: TRBV4-2; CDR3nt: TGTGCCAGCAGCCCCAGCAGGGGGTCGGATAGGGAGACCCAGTACTTC; CDR3aa: CASSPSRGSDRETQYF
j_gene: TRBJ1-1; abundance: .; d_gene: .; v_gene: TRBV6-2/TRBV6-3; CDR3nt: TGTGCCAGCAGTTACGGCAGGACTGAAGCTTTCTTT; CDR3aa: CASSYGRTEAFF
j_gene: TRBJ1-4; abundance: .; d_gene: TRBD1; v_gene: TRBV15; CDR3nt: TGTGCCACCAGCAGCTTCAGGGGGCTTTGGGAAAAACTGTTTTTT; CDR3aa: CATSSFRGLWEKLFF
j_gene: TRBJ1-4; abundance: .; d_gene: .; v_gene: TRBV9; CDR3nt: TGTGCCAGCAGCTTTTACGTGAGCCTTTTT; CDR3aa: CASSFYVSLF
j_gene: TRBJ2-5; abundance: .; d_gene: TRBD2; v_gene: TRBV7-3; CDR3nt: TGTGCCAGCAGCTTAACAGCTAGCGGGGGGGCGTGGGAGACCCAGTACTTC; CDR3aa: CASSLTASGGAWETQYF
j_gene: TRBJ1-2; abundance: once; d_gene: TRBD1; v_gene: TRBV11-2; CDR3nt: TGTGCCAGCAGCTCCCCCGGGACAGAGTATGGCTACACCTTC; CDR3aa: CASSSPGTEYGYTF
j_gene: TRBJ1-2; abundance: .; d_gene: TRBD1; v_gene: TRBV6-4; CDR3nt: TGTGCCAGCAGTGACTCGACAGGGCCGATGACCTTC; CDR3aa: CASSDSTGPMTF
j_gene: TRBJ1-6; abundance: few; d_gene: TRBD1; v_gene: TRBV28; CDR3nt: TGTGCCAGCAGTAGGACAGGGGAGGCTTCACCCCTCCACTTT; CDR3aa: CASSRTGEASPLHF
j_gene: TRBJ2-7; abundance: .; d_gene: TRBD1; v_gene: TRBV19; CDR3nt: TGTGCCAGTAGCGCCTCGGGACAGGCGGGAGAGCAGTACTTC; CDR3aa: CASSASGQAGEQYF
j_gene: TRBJ1-1; abundance: .; d_gene: .; v_gene: TRBV11-2; CDR3nt: TGTGCCAGCAGCTTAGAACAGGGGAACACTGAAGCTTTCTTT; CDR3aa: CASSLEQGNTEAFF
j_gene: TRBJ2-5; abundance: .; d_gene: TRBD2; v_gene: TRBV18; CDR3nt: TGTGCCGTCGGCGGGAGGGACCCGCAAGAGACCCAGTACTTC; CDR3aa: CAVGGRDPQETQYF
j_gene: TRBJ2-1; abundance: .; d_gene: .; v_gene: TRBV7-2; CDR3nt: TGTGCCAGCAGCTTAGGGACTTTAGTCGGATGGGAGCAGTTCTTC; CDR3aa: CASSLGTLVGWEQFF
j_gene: TRBJ1-1; abundance: .; d_gene: .; v_gene: TRBV12-3/TRBV12-4; CDR3nt: TGTGCCAGCTTAAAGTCTATGAACACTGAAGCTTTCTTT; CDR3aa: CASLKSMNTEAFF
j_gene: TRBJ2-1; abundance: .; d_gene: TRBD2; v_gene: TRBV10-3; CDR3nt: TGTGCCACGCGGACTAGCGGGGGGACAAATGAGCAGTTCTTC; CDR3aa: CATRTSGGTNEQFF
j_gene: TRBJ2-7; abundance: .; d_gene: TRBD1; v_gene: TRBV28; CDR3nt: TGTGCCAGCACCTCGACAGGGACAAATCACTACGAGCAGTACTTC; CDR3aa: CASTSTGTNHYEQYF
j_gene: TRBJ1-2; abundance: .; d_gene: .; v_gene: TRBV10-3; CDR3nt: TGTGCCATCAGTGCGGGGGGTGATGGCTACACCTTC; CDR3aa: CAISAGGDGYTF
j_gene: TRBJ2-3; abundance: .; d_gene: .; v_gene: TRBV5-6; CDR3nt: TGTGCCAGCAGCTTGGGTGGCTTCACAGATACGCAGTATTTT; CDR3aa: CASSLGGFTDTQYF
j_gene: TRBJ1-2; abundance: .; d_gene: TRBD1; v_gene: TRBV2; CDR3nt: TGTGCCAGCAGTGGGGACAGGGAAGGTCGTGACTACACCTTC; CDR3aa: CASSGDREGRDYTF
j_gene: TRBJ2-3; abundance: once; d_gene: .; v_gene: TRBV21-1; CDR3nt: TGTGCCAGCAGCACTCGGACAGGGTATGGGTGGCCAGATACGCAGTATTTT; CDR3aa: CASSTRTGYGWPDTQYF
j_gene: TRBJ2-1; abundance: .; d_gene: TRBD2; v_gene: TRBV24-1; CDR3nt: TGTGCCACCAGTGATTCGACTAGCGGATTCTCCTACAATGAGCAGTTCTTC; CDR3aa: CATSDSTSGFSYNEQFF
j_gene: TRBJ2-7; abundance: .; d_gene: .; v_gene: TRBV6-1; CDR3nt: TGTGCCAGCAGTGACGGGTCCGGCCGGGTCGCTGTGAAAACCTACGAGCAGTACTTC; CDR3aa: CASSDGSGRVAVKTYEQYF
j_gene: TRBJ2-7; abundance: once; d_gene: TRBD2; v_gene: TRBV7-2; CDR3nt: TGTGCCAGCAGCTTAGTGGGAGGGGTCGGACCCTACGAGCAGTACTTC; CDR3aa: CASSLVGGVGPYEQYF
j_gene: TRBJ1-1; abundance: few; d_gene: TRBD1; v_gene: TRBV7-3; CDR3nt: TGTGCCAGCAGCCCAAGGACAGGGAACACTGAAGCTTTCTTT; CDR3aa: CASSPRTGNTEAFF
j_gene: TRBJ2-7; abundance: .; d_gene: TRBD2; v_gene: TRBV4-3; CDR3nt: TGCGCCAGCAGCCCCACGAGACTAGCGGGGCTAGTCGAGCAGTACTTC; CDR3aa: CASSPTRLAGLVEQYF
j_gene: TRBJ2-7; abundance: .; d_gene: TRBD2; v_gene: TRBV7-3; CDR3nt: TGTGCCAGCAGCTTAAACCCCGGACTAGCAAGGGGCGAGCAGTACTTC; CDR3aa: CASSLNPGLARGEQYF
j_gene: TRBJ1-2; abundance: .; d_gene: .; v_gene: TRBV11-1; CDR3nt: TGTGCCAGCAGCGTAGACAGTGCTAACTATGGCTACACCTTC; CDR3aa: CASSVDSANYGYTF
j_gene: TRBJ2-5; abundance: .; d_gene: .; v_gene: TRBV11-2; CDR3nt: TGTGCCAGCAGCTTAGATCAACTTCGGCAAGAGACCCAGTACTTC; CDR3aa: CASSLDQLRQETQYF
j_gene: TRBJ1-1; abundance: .; d_gene: .; v_gene: TRBV24-1; CDR3nt: TGTGCCACCAGTGAAGGACAGTTCACTGAAGCTTTCTTT; CDR3aa: CATSEGQFTEAFF
j_gene: TRBJ2-3; abundance: .; d_gene: TRBD2; v_gene: TRBV3-1/TRBV3-2; CDR3nt: TGTGCCAGCAGCCACCCACTAGCGGGAGAGCTATATACGCAGTATTTT; CDR3aa: CASSHPLAGELYTQYF
j_gene: TRBJ1-2; abundance: .; d_gene: .; v_gene: TRBV7-2; CDR3nt: TGTGCCAGCAGCCCCCGACAGCTCTCGAACTATGGCTACACCTTC; CDR3aa: CASSPRQLSNYGYTF
j_gene: TRBJ1-1; abundance: .; d_gene: .; v_gene: TRBV6-6; CDR3nt: TGTGCCAGCAGGGACCTGGGGGGCACTGAAGCTTTCTTT; CDR3aa: CASRDLGGTEAFF
j_gene: TRBJ2-5; abundance: .; d_gene: .; v_gene: TRBV28; CDR3nt: TGTGCCCACAGGGACGGAGAGACCCAGTACTTC; CDR3aa: CAHRDGETQYF
j_gene: TRBJ1-2; abundance: .; d_gene: .; v_gene: TRBV4-1; CDR3nt: TGCGCCAGCAGCCCCCGACAGGCCCGTCAGCTTAACTATGGCTACACCTTC; CDR3aa: CASSPRQARQLNYGYTF
j_gene: TRBJ2-7; abundance: .; d_gene: TRBD2; v_gene: TRBV6-2/TRBV6-3; CDR3nt: TGTGCCAGCAGTTCTCTAGCGGGAGACGGCCACGAGCAGTACTTC; CDR3aa: CASSSLAGDGHEQYF
j_gene: TRBJ2-7; abundance: .; d_gene: .; v_gene: TRBV9; CDR3nt: TGTGCCAGCAGCGTAGAAGGGTCAGGGCCATACGAGCAGTACTTC; CDR3aa: CASSVEGSGPYEQYF
j_gene: TRBJ1-2; abundance: .; d_gene: TRBD1; v_gene: TRBV29-1; CDR3nt: TGCAGCGTTGAAGGGACAGGGGGCGGGTATGGCTACACCTTC; CDR3aa: CSVEGTGGGYGYTF
j_gene: TRBJ1-1; abundance: .; d_gene: TRBD1; v_gene: TRBV6-6; CDR3nt: TGTGCCAGCAGTTCGACAGGGGGTACTGAAGCTTTCTTT; CDR3aa: CASSSTGGTEAFF